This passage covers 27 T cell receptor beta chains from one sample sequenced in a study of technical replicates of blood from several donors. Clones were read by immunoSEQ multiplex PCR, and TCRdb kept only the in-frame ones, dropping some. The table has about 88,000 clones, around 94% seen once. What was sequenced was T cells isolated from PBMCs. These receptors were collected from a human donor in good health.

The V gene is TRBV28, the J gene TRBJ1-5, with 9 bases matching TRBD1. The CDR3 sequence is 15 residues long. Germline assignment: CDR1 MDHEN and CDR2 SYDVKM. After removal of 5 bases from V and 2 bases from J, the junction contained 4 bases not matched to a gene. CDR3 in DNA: TGTGCCAGCAGTCTCCGGACAGGGGGCAATCAGCCCCAGCATTTT. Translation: CASSLRTGGNQPQHF.

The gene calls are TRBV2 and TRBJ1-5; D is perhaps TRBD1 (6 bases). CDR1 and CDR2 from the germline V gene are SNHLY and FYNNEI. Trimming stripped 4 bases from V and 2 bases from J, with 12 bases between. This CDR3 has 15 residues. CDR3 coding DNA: TGTGCCAGCAGTGTTAGGACAGTCGGCAATCAGCCCCAGCATTTT. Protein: CASSVRTVGNQPQHF.

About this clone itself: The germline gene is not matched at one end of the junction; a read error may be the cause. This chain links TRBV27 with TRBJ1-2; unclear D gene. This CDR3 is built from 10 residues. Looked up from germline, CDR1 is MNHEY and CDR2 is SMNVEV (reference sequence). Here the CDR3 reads CAKSATPRDF. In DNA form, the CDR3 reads TGTGCCAAGTCGGCGACCCCGCGGGACTTC.

The CDR3 spells CASSSSWELGRRGEKLFF. The CDR3 region has the DNA TGTGCCAGCAGTTCCTCTTGGGAGCTCGGCAGGAGGGGAGAAAAACTGTTTTTT. J is TRBJ1-4 and V is TRBV27, with TRBD1 as a possible D gene (5 bases). Germline-derived CDR1 and CDR2 are MNHEY and SMNVEV (reference sequence). With 4 bases removed from V and 8 bases from J, the gap between germline ends came to 26 bases. This CDR3 is 18 amino acids long. The variable domain in full, completed from reference TRBV27 and TRBJ1-4, reads EAQVTQNPRYLITVTGKKLTVTCSQNMNHEYMSWYRQDPGLGLRQIYYSMNVEVTDKGDVPEGYKVSRKEKRNFPLILESPSPNQTSLYFCASSSSWELGRRGEKLFFGSGTQLSVL.

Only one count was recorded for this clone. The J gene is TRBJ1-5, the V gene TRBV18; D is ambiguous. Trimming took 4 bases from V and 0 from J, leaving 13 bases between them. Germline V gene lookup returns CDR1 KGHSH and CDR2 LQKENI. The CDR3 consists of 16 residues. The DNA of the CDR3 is TGTGCCAGCTCACAAAGGAGAACGGATAGCAATCAGCCCCAGCATTTT. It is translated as CASSQRRTDSNQPQHF.

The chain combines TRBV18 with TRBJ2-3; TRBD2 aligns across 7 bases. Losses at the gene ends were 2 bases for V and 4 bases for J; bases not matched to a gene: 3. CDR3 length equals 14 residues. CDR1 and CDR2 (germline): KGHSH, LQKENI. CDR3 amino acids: CASSPSGGPDTQYF. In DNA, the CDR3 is TGTGCCAGCTCACCATCGGGGGGACCAGATACGCAGTATTTT.

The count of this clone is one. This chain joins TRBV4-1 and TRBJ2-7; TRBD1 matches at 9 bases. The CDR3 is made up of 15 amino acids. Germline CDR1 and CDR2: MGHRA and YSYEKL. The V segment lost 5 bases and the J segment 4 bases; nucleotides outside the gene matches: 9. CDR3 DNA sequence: TGCGCCAGCAGCTTTCCGGGACAGGGTTTTTACGAGCAGTACTTC. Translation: CASSFPGQGFYEQYF.

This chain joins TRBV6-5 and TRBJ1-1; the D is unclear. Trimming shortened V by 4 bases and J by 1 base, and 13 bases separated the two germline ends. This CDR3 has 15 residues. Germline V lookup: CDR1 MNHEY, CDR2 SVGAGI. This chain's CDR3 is CASSWTGRKNTEAFF. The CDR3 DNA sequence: TGTGCCAGCAGTTGGACCGGGAGAAAGAACACTGAAGCTTTCTTT.

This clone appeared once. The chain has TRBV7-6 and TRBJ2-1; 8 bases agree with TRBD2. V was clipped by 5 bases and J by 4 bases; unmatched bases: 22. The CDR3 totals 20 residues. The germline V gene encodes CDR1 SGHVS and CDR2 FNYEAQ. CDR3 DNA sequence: TGTGCCAGCAGCCTGACGGGGAGAGCGGGGGCCCTTAAAAGTTACAATGAGCAGTTCTTC. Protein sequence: CASSLTGRAGALKSYNEQFF.

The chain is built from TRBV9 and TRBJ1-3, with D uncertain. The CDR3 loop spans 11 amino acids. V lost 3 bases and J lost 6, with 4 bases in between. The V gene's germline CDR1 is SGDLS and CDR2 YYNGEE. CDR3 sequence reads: CASSASNTIYF. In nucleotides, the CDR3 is TGTGCCAGCAGCGCCTCAAACACCATATATTTT. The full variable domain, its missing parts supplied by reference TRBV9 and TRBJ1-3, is DSGVTQTPKHLITATGQRVTLRCSPRSGDLSVYWYQQSLDQGLQFLIQYYNGEERAKGNILERFSAQQFPDLHSELNLSSLELGDSALYFCASSASNTIYFGEGSWLTVV.

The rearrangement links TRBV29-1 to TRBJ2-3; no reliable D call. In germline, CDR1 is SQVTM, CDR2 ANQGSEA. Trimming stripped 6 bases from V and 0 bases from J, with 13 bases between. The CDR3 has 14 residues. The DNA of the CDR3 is TGCAGCGTCCACACGCTTCCTAGCACAGATACGCAGTATTTT. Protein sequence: CSVHTLPSTDTQYF.

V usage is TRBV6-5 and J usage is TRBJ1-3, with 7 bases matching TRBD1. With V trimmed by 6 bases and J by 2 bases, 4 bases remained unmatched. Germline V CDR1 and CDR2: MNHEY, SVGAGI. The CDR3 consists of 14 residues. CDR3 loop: CASRPTGAGNTIYF. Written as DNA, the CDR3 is TGTGCCAGCAGGCCCACAGGGGCTGGAAACACCATATATTTT.

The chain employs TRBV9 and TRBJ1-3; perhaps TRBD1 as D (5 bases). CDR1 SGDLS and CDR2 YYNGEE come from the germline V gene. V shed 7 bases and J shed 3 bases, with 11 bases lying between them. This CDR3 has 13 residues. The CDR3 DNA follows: TGTGCCAGCTCAACAGGAGATGGAAACACCATATATTTT. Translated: CASSTGDGNTIYF.

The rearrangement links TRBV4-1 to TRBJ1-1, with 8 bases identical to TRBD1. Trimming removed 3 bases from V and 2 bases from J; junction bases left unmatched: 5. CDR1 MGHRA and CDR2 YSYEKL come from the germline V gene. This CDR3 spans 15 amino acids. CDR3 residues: CASSHPDRDNTEAFF. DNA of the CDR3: TGCGCCAGCAGCCACCCGGACAGGGATAACACTGAAGCTTTCTTT.

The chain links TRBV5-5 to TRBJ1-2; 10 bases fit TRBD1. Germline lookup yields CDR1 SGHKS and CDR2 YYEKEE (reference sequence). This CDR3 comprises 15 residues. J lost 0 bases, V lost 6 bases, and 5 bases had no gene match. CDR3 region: CASTRDRGTNYGYTF. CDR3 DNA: TGTGCCAGCACCAGGGACAGGGGAACTAACTATGGCTACACCTTC. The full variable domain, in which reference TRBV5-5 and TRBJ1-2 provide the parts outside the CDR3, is DAGVTQSPTHLIKTRGQQVTLRCSPISGHKSVSWYQQVLGQGPQFIFQYYEKEERGRGNFPDRFSARQFPNYSSELNVNALLLGDSALYLCASTRDRGTNYGYTFGSGTRLTVV.

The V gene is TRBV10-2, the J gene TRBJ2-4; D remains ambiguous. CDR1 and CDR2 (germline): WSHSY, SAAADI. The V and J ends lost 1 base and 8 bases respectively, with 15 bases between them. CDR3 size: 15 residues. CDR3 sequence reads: CASSEFYSLTHIQYF. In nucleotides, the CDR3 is TGCGCCAGCAGTGAGTTTTACAGTCTTACCCACATTCAGTACTTC.

The CDR3 loop is CASSSPSGGAYEQYF. In nucleotides, the CDR3 is TGTGCCAGCAGTTCGCCCTCGGGAGGCGCCTACGAGCAGTACTTC. The chain uses TRBV27 and TRBJ2-7, with 7 positions matching TRBD2. Germline V gene lookup returns CDR1 MNHEY and CDR2 SMNVEV (reference sequence). The V and J ends lost 4 bases and 2 bases, in that order; junction bases with no gene match: 8. The CDR3 runs 15 residues.

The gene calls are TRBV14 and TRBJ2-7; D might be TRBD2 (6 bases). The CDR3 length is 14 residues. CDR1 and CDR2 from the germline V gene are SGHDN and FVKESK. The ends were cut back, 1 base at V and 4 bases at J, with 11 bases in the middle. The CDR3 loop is CASSQVGGRYEQYF. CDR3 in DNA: TGTGCCAGCAGCCAAGTCGGGGGACGATACGAGCAGTACTTC.

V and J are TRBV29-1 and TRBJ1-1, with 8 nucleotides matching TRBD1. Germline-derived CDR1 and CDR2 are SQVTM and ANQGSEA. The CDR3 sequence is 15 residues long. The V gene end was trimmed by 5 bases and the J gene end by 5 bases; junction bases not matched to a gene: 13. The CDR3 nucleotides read TGCAGCGTTCACCAAAAATGGACAGGGAGAACTGAAGCTTTCTTT. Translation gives CSVHQKWTGRTEAFF.

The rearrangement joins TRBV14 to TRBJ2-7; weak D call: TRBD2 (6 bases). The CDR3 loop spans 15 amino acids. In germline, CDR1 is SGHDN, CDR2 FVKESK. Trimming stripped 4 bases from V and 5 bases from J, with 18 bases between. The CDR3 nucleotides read TGTGCCAGCAGCCTTCACTCTAACGGGAGAGACGAGCAGTACTTC. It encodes CASSLHSNGRDEQYF.

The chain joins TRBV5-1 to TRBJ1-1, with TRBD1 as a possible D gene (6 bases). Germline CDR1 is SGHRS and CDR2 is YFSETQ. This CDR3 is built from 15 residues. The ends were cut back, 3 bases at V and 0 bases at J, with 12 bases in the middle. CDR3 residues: CASSSLQGVNTEAFF. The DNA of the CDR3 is TGCGCCAGCAGCTCCCTACAGGGTGTGAACACTGAAGCTTTCTTT.

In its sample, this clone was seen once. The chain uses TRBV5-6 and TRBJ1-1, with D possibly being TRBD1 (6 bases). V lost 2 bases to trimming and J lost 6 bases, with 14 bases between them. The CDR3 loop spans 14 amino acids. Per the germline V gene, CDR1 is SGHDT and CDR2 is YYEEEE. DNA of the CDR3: TGTGCCAGCAGCTTCGATAGGGGGGGAGCTGAAGCTTTCTTT. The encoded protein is CASSFDRGGAEAFF.

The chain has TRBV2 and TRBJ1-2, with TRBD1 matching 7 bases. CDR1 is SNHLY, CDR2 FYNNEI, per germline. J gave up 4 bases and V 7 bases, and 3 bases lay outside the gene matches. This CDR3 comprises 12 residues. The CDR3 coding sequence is TGTGCCAGCACCGGACAGGCCTATGGCTACACCTTC. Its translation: CASTGQAYGYTF.

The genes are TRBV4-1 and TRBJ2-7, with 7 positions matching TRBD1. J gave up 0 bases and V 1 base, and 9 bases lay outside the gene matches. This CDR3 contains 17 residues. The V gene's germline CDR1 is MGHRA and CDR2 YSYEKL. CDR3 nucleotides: TGCGCCAGCAGCCAAGTTCGAGGGGGCTTGATCTCCTACGAGCAGTACTTC. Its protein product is CASSQVRGGLISYEQYF.

CDR3 nucleotide sequence: TGCAGTGCCCCCTTCACAGATACGCAGTATTTT. This codes for CSAPFTDTQYF. The rearrangement uses TRBV20-1 and TRBJ2-3, with D hard to call. The CDR3 length is 11 residues. Per the germline V gene, CDR1 is DFQATT and CDR2 is SNEGSKA (reference sequence). The ends were cut back, 6 bases at V and 2 bases at J, with 6 bases in the middle.

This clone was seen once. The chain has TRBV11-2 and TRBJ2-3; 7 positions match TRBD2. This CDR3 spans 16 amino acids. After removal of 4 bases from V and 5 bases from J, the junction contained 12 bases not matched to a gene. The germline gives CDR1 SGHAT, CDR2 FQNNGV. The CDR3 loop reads CASSYGGRVSGDTQYF. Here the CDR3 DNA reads TGTGCCAGCAGCTACGGGGGGAGGGTGAGCGGAGATACGCAGTATTTT.

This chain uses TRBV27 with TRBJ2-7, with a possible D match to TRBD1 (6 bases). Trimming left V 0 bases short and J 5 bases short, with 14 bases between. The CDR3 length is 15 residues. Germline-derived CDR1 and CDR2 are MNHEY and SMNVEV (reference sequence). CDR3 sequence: CASSLSTGIVHEQYF. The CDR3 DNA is TGTGCCAGCAGTTTATCAACAGGGATTGTACACGAGCAGTACTTC.